The 27 T cell receptor beta chains in this list originate from one sample, sequenced in a study of blood T cell repertoires in COVID-19. Here immunoSEQ multiplex PCR was the method, and the copy in TCRdb shows in-frame clones only, minus some. The data contain about 220,000 clones, 80% to 90% of them singletons. The source material was PBMCs or T cells enriched from blood (not recorded which). These receptor sequences come from a woman between 50 and 59 years old who had been exposed to COVID-19.

This clone was seen more than once but under ten times. The chain links TRBV28 to TRBJ1-5; D might be TRBD1 (5 bases). CDR1 is MDHEN and CDR2 is SYDVKM in the germline V gene. The V gene lost 7 bases and the J gene lost 2 bases, with 12 bases spanning the gap. CDR3 length: 14 residues. Here the CDR3 DNA reads TGTGCCAGCACCGTCGGAGGGGGCAATCAGCCCCAGCATTTT. Translating it yields CASTVGGGNQPQHF.

The chain links TRBV7-3 to TRBJ1-1, with TRBD1 as a possible D gene (5 bases). V was clipped by 5 bases and J by 4 bases, with 11 bases between them. CDR3 length equals 13 residues. Germline V gene data show CDR1 as SGHTA and CDR2 as FQGTGA. The CDR3 is CASSPRGSTEAFF. CDR3 DNA: TGTGCCAGCAGCCCCCGGGGGAGCACTGAAGCTTTCTTT.

The V call is TRBV6-1, the J call TRBJ1-1; D unclear. Germline-derived CDR1 and CDR2 are MNHNS and SASEGT. The CDR3 spans 11 residues. V was pared by 2 bases and J by 6 bases, with 4 bases between. CDR3 residues: CASSELSEAFF. CDR3 in DNA: TGTGCCAGCAGTGAACTGTCTGAAGCTTTCTTT.

The chain links TRBV28 to TRBJ1-5; 7 bases are shared with TRBD1. From germline, CDR1 is MDHEN and CDR2 SYDVKM. The CDR3 is made up of 18 amino acids. The V and J ends lost 8 bases and 0 bases, in that order; junction bases with no gene match: 16. In DNA, the CDR3 is TGTGCCAGCCTCCTAAGAAGGACAGGCATGTATAGCAATCAGCCCCAGCATTTT. This translates into CASLLRRTGMYSNQPQHF. Full variable domain (outside the CDR3, taken from reference TRBV28 and TRBJ1-5): DVKVTQSSRYLVKRTGEKVFLECVQDMDHENMFWYRQDPGLGLRLIYFSYDVKMKEKGDIPEGYSVSREKKERFSLILESASTNQTSMYLCASLLRRTGMYSNQPQHFGDGTRLSIL.

The chain uses TRBV3-1 (or the pseudogene TRBV3-2) and TRBJ1-6; 7 bases line up with TRBD1. Germline V lookup: CDR1 LGHDT, CDR2 YNNKEL (reference sequence). The length of the CDR3 is 20 residues. After removal of 0 bases from V and 13 bases from J, the junction contained 24 bases not matched to a gene. This CDR3 reads CASSQDKWRDSYKKLNPLHF. The CDR3 DNA reads TGTGCCAGCAGCCAAGATAAGTGGCGGGACAGTTATAAAAAGCTAAATCCCCTCCACTTT.

The chain is built from TRBV10-3 and TRBJ1-2; D is unclear. From germline, CDR1 is ENHRY and CDR2 SYGVKD. V was cut by 7 bases and J by 5 bases, with 11 bases left in between. CDR3 length equals 12 residues. The CDR3 is CAITGVSYGYTF. The CDR3 nucleotides are TGTGCCATCACCGGGGTCTCGTATGGCTACACCTTC.

V is TRBV6-1 and J is TRBJ2-3; D uncertain. The CDR3 runs to 12 residues. The V end lost 5 bases, the J end lost 0 bases, and 3 bases lay between the germline ends. CDR1 is MNHNS, CDR2 SASEGT, per germline. The CDR3 here is CASSSSTDTQYF. The DNA of the CDR3 is TGTGCCAGCAGTTCTAGCACAGATACGCAGTATTTT.

The sample holds one count of this clone. The V gene is TRBV2, the J gene TRBJ2-7, with TRBD1 identical over 7 bases. The germline V gene has CDR1 SNHLY and CDR2 FYNNEI. Unmatched junction bases numbered 5, after V lost 5 bases and J lost 4 bases. The CDR3 is made up of 13 amino acids. In DNA, the CDR3 is TGTGCCAGCAGTAAGGGACAGACGTACGAGCAGTACTTC. Translated, it gives CASSKGQTYEQYF. The full variable domain, completed using reference TRBV2 and TRBJ2-7, is EPEVTQTPSHQVTQMGQEVILRCVPISNHLYFYWYRQILGQKVEFLVSFYNNEISEKSEIFDDQFSVERPDGSNFTLKIRSTKLEDSAMYFCASSKGQTYEQYFGPGTRLTVT.

The CDR3 region has the DNA TGTGCCAGCAGCTTAACGTTTTCAGGGACAGGGCGATCCGGGGAGCTGTTTTTT. It translates to CASSLTFSGTGRSGELFF. The chain links TRBV7-9 to TRBJ2-2, with 9 nucleotides matching TRBD1. Germline loops: CDR1 SEHNR, CDR2 FQNEAQ (reference sequence). CDR3 length: 18 residues. Germline trimming cut 2 bases from V and 6 bases from J; bases unmatched to any gene: 13.

This chain connects TRBV19 to TRBJ1-3, with 7 bases identical to TRBD1. The ends lost 4 bases at V and 1 base at J; junction bases unmatched: 7. The CDR3 covers 16 residues. Germline assignment: CDR1 LNHDA and CDR2 SQIVND (reference sequence). The CDR3 loop reads CASSRRGGASGNTIYF. CDR3 coding DNA: TGTGCCAGTAGTAGAAGAGGGGGCGCTTCTGGAAACACCATATATTTT. The whole variable domain, filled in from reference TRBV19 and TRBJ1-3, reads DGGITQSPKYLFRKEGQNVTLSCEQNLNHDAMYWYRQDPGQGLRLIYYSQIVNDFQKGDIAEGYSVSREKKESFPLTVTSAQKNPTAFYLCASSRRGGASGNTIYFGEGSWLTVV.

The chain couples TRBV30 to TRBJ1-6; TRBD1 matches 7 bases. The CDR3 runs to 12 residues. V lost 5 bases to trimming and J lost 5 bases; unmatched junction nucleotides: 0. Germline V gene data show CDR1 as GTSNPN and CDR2 as SVGIG (reference sequence). The CDR3 sequence: CAWDRDNSPLHF. The CDR3 DNA sequence: TGTGCCTGGGACAGGGATAATTCACCCCTCCACTTT.

The chain combines TRBV6-5 with TRBJ1-6; 10 bases line up with TRBD1. Trimming at V came to 8 bases and at J to 10 bases, leaving 11 bases not matched to a gene. The CDR3 sequence is 15 residues long. Germline V gene sequence: CDR1 MNHEY, CDR2 SVGAGI. The CDR3 sequence: CASATGTGVGSPLHF. As DNA, the CDR3 is TGTGCCAGCGCCACCGGGACAGGGGTCGGGTCACCCCTCCACTTT.

The genes are TRBV27 and TRBJ1-2, with D possibly TRBD1 on 6 matching bases. V was cut by 5 bases and J by 7 bases, with 17 bases left in between. The germline gives CDR1 MNHEY, CDR2 SMNVEV (reference sequence). This CDR3 contains 14 residues. CDR3 loop: CASSADRYPGGYTF. The CDR3 coding sequence is TGTGCCAGCAGTGCCGACAGGTATCCGGGTGGCTACACCTTC.

The chain couples TRBV30 to TRBJ1-1; D unresolved. V shed 3 bases and J shed 0 bases, with 8 bases lying between them. The germline gives CDR1 GTSNPN, CDR2 SVGIG (reference sequence). The CDR3 spans 13 residues. DNA of the CDR3: TGTGCCTGGAGCCCGACAATGAACACTGAAGCTTTCTTT. This encodes CAWSPTMNTEAFF. The entire variable domain, with the rest obtained from reference TRBV30 and TRBJ1-1, is as follows: SQTIHQWPATLVQPVGSPLSLECTVEGTSNPNLYWYRQAAGRGLQLLFYSVGIGQISSEVPQNLSASRPQDRQFILSSKKLLLSDSGFYLCAWSPTMNTEAFFGQGTRLTVV.

V and J are TRBV5-1 and TRBJ1-4, with 8 bases lining up with TRBD1. The CDR3 covers 14 residues. Germline V gives CDR1 SGHRS, CDR2 YFSETQ. The V gene end was trimmed by 3 bases and the J gene end by 8 bases; junction bases not matched to a gene: 6. CDR3 nucleotides: TGCGCCAGCAGCTCCCAGGGGGCTAGGGAAAAACTGTTTTTT. This sequence encodes CASSSQGAREKLFF.

This chain uses TRBV5-1 with TRBJ2-1; TRBD2 is a possible D gene (5 bases). V dropped 4 bases and J dropped 3 bases, with 14 bases sitting between them. CDR1 SGHRS and CDR2 YFSETQ come from the germline V gene. The CDR3 consists of 15 residues. CDR3 amino acids: CASSQTSGYYNEQFF. DNA of the CDR3: TGCGCCAGCAGCCAAACCAGCGGCTACTACAATGAGCAGTTCTTC.

This chain joins TRBV9 and TRBJ1-2; the match to TRBD1 covers 7 bases. The ends lost 3 bases at V and 2 bases at J; junction bases unmatched: 7. Germline V CDR1 and CDR2: SGDLS, YYNGEE. This CDR3 spans 15 amino acids. The CDR3 here is CASSDIHRGNYGYTF. The CDR3 coding sequence is TGTGCCAGCAGCGACATTCACAGGGGAAACTATGGCTACACCTTC.

The chain couples TRBV11-3 to TRBJ2-5; possible D gene TRBD1, 5 bases. V lost 4 bases and J 3 bases, leaving 9 bases between the germline ends. The CDR3 is 13 amino acids. Germline CDR1 is SGHNT and CDR2 is YENEEA. The CDR3 nucleotides are TGTGCCAGCAGCTCAAGCAGGGAAGAGACCCAGTACTTC. Protein product: CASSSSREETQYF.

The chain uses TRBV4-3 and TRBJ2-7; D is perhaps TRBD1 (5 bases). The germline V gene has CDR1 LGHNA and CDR2 YSLEER. Trimming stripped 0 bases from V and 2 bases from J, with 8 bases between. The CDR3 runs to 14 residues. This chain's CDR3 is CASSQDTGPYEQYF. CDR3 nucleotides: TGCGCCAGCAGCCAAGATACAGGTCCCTACGAGCAGTACTTC.

The gene calls are TRBV11-2 and TRBJ2-5, with 7 bases lining up with TRBD2. The trim removed 4 bases at V and 4 bases at J, leaving 12 bases unmatched. This CDR3 comprises 16 residues. Germline V lookup: CDR1 SGHAT, CDR2 FQNNGV. CDR3 coding DNA: TGTGCCAGCAGCTCTCCGGGACTAATAAATGCAGAGACCCAGTACTTC. Translation: CASSSPGLINAETQYF.

The chain uses TRBV11-2 and TRBJ2-7, with 9 bases matching TRBD2. The length of the CDR3 is 15 residues. Germline trimming cut 1 base from V and 3 bases from J; bases unmatched to any gene: 4. CDR1 and CDR2 from the germline V gene are SGHAT and FQNNGV. The CDR3 DNA is TGTGCCAGCAGCTTAGCGACTAGCGGTTACTACGAGCAGTACTTC. Encoded protein: CASSLATSGYYEQYF.

This clone appeared once. J is TRBJ1-1 and V is TRBV15; D ambiguous. In germline, CDR1 is LNHNV, CDR2 YYDKDF (reference sequence). This CDR3 has 16 amino acids. Trimming removed 0 bases from V and 0 bases from J, with 11 bases in between. The CDR3 is CATSRDQHSLNTEAFF. The CDR3 coding sequence is TGTGCCACCAGCAGAGATCAGCACAGCTTGAACACTGAAGCTTTCTTT.

The chain links TRBV15 to TRBJ2-2; no clear D. Trimming pared 0 bases from V and 4 bases from J, leaving 12 bases between. CDR1 LNHNV and CDR2 YYDKDF come from the germline V gene (reference sequence). The CDR3 has 16 amino acids. CDR3 sequence: CATSRDRVITTGELFF. The DNA for the CDR3 is TGTGCCACCAGCAGAGATCGAGTAATTACCACCGGGGAGCTGTTTTTT.

The chain joins TRBV9 to TRBJ1-5; D perhaps matches TRBD1 (5 bases). Germline V gene lookup returns CDR1 SGDLS and CDR2 YYNGEE. This CDR3 spans 13 amino acids. V was pared by 2 bases and J by 8 bases, with 11 bases between. The CDR3 is CASSVGPAEPQHF. CDR3 nucleotides: TGTGCCAGCAGCGTGGGGCCCGCGGAGCCCCAGCATTTT.

The gene calls are TRBV2 and TRBJ2-5; a possible D gene is TRBD2 (5 bases). This CDR3 has 15 amino acids. The germline V and J ends were trimmed by 0 bases and 7 bases, with 15 bases remaining between them. CDR1 SNHLY and CDR2 FYNNEI come from the germline V gene. The CDR3 DNA reads as TGTGCCAGCAGTGAAGCGTTGGGCGGCGCGGGGACCCAGTACTTC. This encodes CASSEALGGAGTQYF.

J is TRBJ2-7 and V is TRBV7-8, with D possibly matching TRBD1 (6 bases). The CDR3 covers 16 residues. Germline values: CDR1 SGHVS, CDR2 FQNEAQ. V was pared by 3 bases and J by 7 bases, with 22 bases between. The CDR3 DNA is TGTGCCAGCAGCTTCCGGCCAGGGGCTCGCCCGGGGGAGCAGTACTTC. Translation gives CASSFRPGARPGEQYF.

The rearrangement links TRBV28 to TRBJ1-3, with 9 bases that match TRBD1. V was clipped by 2 bases and J by 0 bases; unmatched bases: 11. Germline V gene data show CDR1 as MDHEN and CDR2 as SYDVKM. The CDR3 consists of 19 residues. DNA for the CDR3: TGTGCCAGCAGTTTACCCCTATTACAGGGGGCCTTCTCTGGAAACACCATATATTTT. Translated: CASSLPLLQGAFSGNTIYF.